This T cell receptor (beta chain) was identified during a study of blood T cell repertoires in COVID-19. Study details: Acute and convalescent COVID-19 specimens originated in the United States, Italy and Spain.

Everyone who took part was 18 to 89 years old, and they came from roughly 25 US areas. Cohort placement rested on clinical history that participants reported themselves. Some clones are missing from TCRdb's copy, which holds only in-frame ones; the method was immunoSEQ multiplex PCR. The data contain just over 300,000 clones, nearly 90% of them singletons. CDR3 length: 18 amino acids. Germline V gene data show CDR1 as WNHNN and CDR2 as SYGVQD (reference sequence). The V gene end was trimmed by 10 bases and the J gene end by 3 bases; junction bases not matched to a gene: 13. The clonotype was recovered from a young woman with acute COVID-19. The chain uses TRBV10-1 and TRBJ2-2, with 14 bases fitting TRBD2. The sample consisted of PBMCs or T cells enriched from blood (not recorded which). The CDR3: CATPPGLAGERDTGELFF. DNA for the CDR3: TGCGCCACCCCGCCGGGACTAGCGGGGGAAAGGGACACCGGGGAGCTGTTTTTT.